Shown below are 13 T cell receptor beta chains from a single sample sequenced in a study of blood T cell repertoires in COVID-19. Clones were read by immunoSEQ multiplex PCR, and TCRdb kept only the in-frame ones, dropping some. Of roughly 380,000 clones in the sample, around nine tenths were seen once. Material for sequencing was peripheral blood. The receptors originated from a woman aged 60-70 years with COVID-19, enrolled during active disease.

The V call is TRBV6-6, the J call TRBJ2-2, with 8 nucleotides matching TRBD2. The CDR3 covers 17 residues. In germline, CDR1 is MNHNY, CDR2 SVGAGI (reference sequence). V shed 5 bases and J 4 bases; nucleotides not matched to a gene: 12. The CDR3 region is CASSLHGGGSGTGELFF. The CDR3 region has the DNA TGTGCCAGCAGTCTTCACGGGGGGGGTTCGGGCACCGGGGAGCTGTTTTTT.

This clone was observed a single time. The V call is TRBV3-1 (or the pseudogene TRBV3-2), the J call TRBJ1-1; D perhaps matches TRBD1 (5 bases). The CDR3 covers 16 residues. V was cut by 5 bases and J by 1 base, with 17 bases left in between. Germline CDR1 and CDR2: LGHDT and YNNKEL (reference sequence). The CDR3 sequence: CASSSWWGGENTEAFF. The CDR3 DNA reads as TGTGCCAGCAGCTCCTGGTGGGGGGGTGAGAACACTGAAGCTTTCTTT.

The chain uses TRBV5-1 and TRBJ2-2; 7 bases fit TRBD1. The CDR3 runs to 17 residues. CDR1 and CDR2 (germline): SGHRS, YFSETQ. V lost 0 bases and J lost 0; bases outside the gene matches: 5. Here the CDR3 reads CASSLGVTGANTGELFF. The CDR3 DNA follows: TGCGCCAGCAGCTTGGGAGTTACAGGGGCGAACACCGGGGAGCTGTTTTTT.

The V and J genes are TRBV7-9 and TRBJ1-4; 8 bases are a match to TRBD1. This CDR3 comprises 15 residues. V trimming: 5 bases; J trimming: 4 bases; junction bases outside the gene matches: 6. Germline V lookup: CDR1 SEHNR, CDR2 FQNEAQ (reference sequence). The CDR3, as DNA: TGTGCCAGCAGCGCTGACAGGGGACTTAATGAAAAACTGTTTTTT. Its translation is CASSADRGLNEKLFF.

This clone was counted only a few times. This chain joins TRBV12-3 or TRBV12-4 and TRBJ1-4; perhaps TRBD1 as D (5 bases). There are 13 residues in the CDR3. The V gene lost 6 bases and the J gene lost 8 bases, with 13 bases spanning the gap. The CDR3 DNA follows: TGTGCCAGCAGCCAGCAGGGTTACGAAAAACTGTTTTTT. Its protein is CASSQQGYEKLFF.

The table lists this clone with a count of one. The chain uses TRBV9 and TRBJ2-1, with D unresolved. Deletions cut 2 bases from V and 6 bases from J, with 12 bases between. This CDR3 spans 14 amino acids. Germline lookup yields CDR1 SGDLS and CDR2 YYNGEE. The CDR3: CASSVLPPGNEQFF. CDR3 in DNA: TGTGCCAGCAGCGTTCTACCGCCGGGCAATGAGCAGTTCTTC.

This clone was counted once. The chain carries TRBV10-1 and TRBJ2-3, with 8 positions matching TRBD2. Losses at the gene ends were 8 bases for V and 3 bases for J; bases not matched to a gene: 10. Per germline, CDR1 WNHNN and CDR2 SYGVQD (reference sequence). CDR3 length: 15 residues. The CDR3 loop reads CASRAGTSCTDTQYF. CDR3 DNA sequence: TGCGCCAGCCGGGCCGGGACTAGTTGTACAGATACGCAGTATTTT.

With regard to this clone: At the DNA level, this CDR3 is encoded by other sequences in the same sample as well. The CDR3 spells CASSSQGAQTEAFF. The CDR3 DNA sequence: TGCGCCAGCAGCTCACAGGGGGCGCAAACTGAAGCTTTCTTT. This chain joins TRBV5-1 and TRBJ1-1; 9 nucleotides match TRBD1. Trimming took 3 bases from V and 5 from J; bases not matched to a gene: 5. Germline V CDR1 and CDR2: SGHRS, YFSETQ. This CDR3 is built from 14 residues.

V usage is TRBV6-6 and J usage is TRBJ1-1, with a weak D call TRBD1 (6 bases). The CDR3 spans 12 residues. Trimming removed 6 bases from V and 8 bases from J, with 13 bases in between. CDR1 is MNHNY and CDR2 is SVGAGI in the germline V gene (reference sequence). The CDR3 sequence is CASSQGQSEAFF. CDR3 in DNA: TGTGCCAGCAGCCAAGGACAGAGCGAAGCTTTCTTT.

The chain carries TRBV7-2 and TRBJ2-7, with D possibly matching TRBD1 (7 bases). Germline CDR1 and CDR2: SGHTA and FQGNSA. The V gene lost 6 bases and the J gene lost 7 bases, with 19 bases spanning the gap. CDR3 length: 14 residues. CDR3 sequence: CASRLQGSGGEQYF. As DNA, the CDR3 is TGTGCCAGCAGACTACAGGGGTCTGGAGGGGAGCAGTACTTC.

V and J are TRBV7-9 and TRBJ1-6, with D uncertain. V lost 5 bases and J 7 bases, leaving 12 bases between the germline ends. The CDR3 is 14 amino acids. Looked up from germline, CDR1 is SEHNR and CDR2 is FQNEAQ (reference sequence). Here the CDR3 DNA reads TGTGCCAGCAGCGGCGGATCCCAAAATTCACCCCTCCACTTT. Protein sequence: CASSGGSQNSPLHF.

A note on this clone: Additional DNA sequences in this sample encode the identical CDR3. This sequence joins TRBV18 and TRBJ1-1, with D tentatively TRBD1 (5 bases). V lost 3 bases, J lost 5 bases, and 10 bases lay in between. Germline lookup yields CDR1 KGHSH and CDR2 LQKENI. The CDR3 runs 13 residues. CDR3 in DNA: TGTGCCAGCTCACCCGGGGGGTGGACTGAAGCTTTCTTT. It translates to CASSPGGWTEAFF.

The sample holds one count of this clone. The rearrangement uses TRBV5-1 and TRBJ1-1; 9 positions match TRBD1. This CDR3 has 14 residues. V shed 4 bases and J 6 bases; nucleotides not matched to a gene: 7. Germline V lookup: CDR1 SGHRS, CDR2 YFSETQ. CDR3 nucleotides: TGCGCCAGCAGCACCGGACAGGGGATCCCTGAAGCTTTCTTT. This codes for CASSTGQGIPEAFF.